Given below is one TCR beta chain in context. Other DNA variants within this sample encode the same CDR3. The data were taken from a study of shared clonotypes between healthy human individuals. Produced via immunoSEQ multiplex PCR; TCRdb's table is partial and in-frame only. Found here are fewer than 2.5 million clones, 90% to 95% of them singletons; the top ten hold 0.35% to 0.45%. Trimming pared 1 base from V and 1 base from J, leaving 1 base between. This CDR3 is built from 13 residues. Germline CDR1 reads SSHAT; CDR2 reads FNYEAQ (reference sequence). This chain connects TRBV7-7 to TRBJ2-2; D not resolved. This TCR was sampled from a man aged 18 to 35 in good health. Some clones in this sample may be carry-over from other donors' samples. Specimen: naive CD4+ T cells from PBMCs. Subset described: CD45RA+ positively selected. CDR3 amino acids: CASSLGNTGELFF. The CDR3 coding sequence is TGTGCCAGCAGCTTAGGGAACACCGGGGAGCTGTTTTTT.